The 24 T cell receptor beta chains given below trace back to one sample, sequenced in a study of cytomegalovirus exposure and HLA in healthy donors. Primers included in the PCR were 60 Vbeta and 13 Jbeta primers. Measured with immunoSEQ multiplex PCR; TCRdb has only the in-frame clones, and not every one. Of roughly 130,000 clones detected, roughly two thirds appear once; the ten largest clones hold over 1.5%. The specimen was PBMCs. These receptors all stem from a man aged 30-40 years in good health and CMV-seropositive.

Many counts were recorded for this clone. This chain joins TRBV6-5 and TRBJ2-6; D may be TRBD2 (5 bases). Germline V gene data show CDR1 as MNHEY and CDR2 as SVGAGI. V lost 0 bases and J lost 0, with 6 bases in between. CDR3 length equals 16 residues. This chain's CDR3 is CASSYSAGSGANVLTF. DNA of the CDR3: TGTGCCAGCAGTTACTCGGCGGGCTCTGGGGCCAACGTCCTGACTTTC.

The rearrangement uses TRBV4-2 and TRBJ2-2; 9 positions agree with TRBD1. Germline V gene sequence: CDR1 LGHNA, CDR2 YNFKEQ. This CDR3 is built from 17 residues. Unmatched junction bases numbered 8, after V lost 0 bases and J lost 6 bases. The CDR3 nucleotides are TGTGCCAGCAGCCAAGATCCGGGACAGGGAACGGCCGGGGAGCTGTTTTTT. Translating it yields CASSQDPGQGTAGELFF.

A note on this clone: The junction and the germline gene differ at one end; a read error may be behind it. This chain uses TRBV27 with TRBJ1-1; 7 bases align to TRBD1. Germline-derived CDR1 and CDR2 are MNHEY and SMNVEV (reference sequence). The CDR3 has 16 residues. This chain's CDR3 is CASSLWGRGWNAEAFF. The CDR3 nucleotides read TGTGCCAGCAGTTTATGGGGCAGGGGGTGGAACGCTGAAGCTTTCTTT.

The rearrangement uses TRBV29-1 and TRBJ1-5, with 11 bases lining up with TRBD1. Trimming removed 4 bases from V and 1 base from J; junction bases left unmatched: 0. Germline CDR1 is SQVTM and CDR2 is ANQGSEA. The CDR3 runs 14 residues. CDR3 nucleotides: TGCAGCGTTGGGACAGGGGGCAGCAATCAGCCCCAGCATTTT. Protein: CSVGTGGSNQPQHF.

This clone turned up a few times. The chain carries TRBV19 and TRBJ1-1, with D perhaps TRBD1 (5 bases). This CDR3 contains 14 residues. V was pared by 7 bases and J by 0 bases, with 12 bases between. Germline CDR1 is LNHDA and CDR2 is SQIVND (reference sequence). The CDR3 DNA reads as TGTGCCAGTACCAGGGACTTACTGAACACTGAAGCTTTCTTT. Amino acid sequence: CASTRDLLNTEAFF.

The chain combines TRBV18 with TRBJ2-7, with 8 bases matching TRBD1. Germline values: CDR1 KGHSH, CDR2 LQKENI. V shed 4 bases and J 5 bases; nucleotides not matched to a gene: 10. The CDR3 length is 15 residues. CDR3: CASSQWQDRVDEQYF. DNA of the CDR3: TGTGCCAGCTCACAATGGCAGGACAGGGTTGACGAGCAGTACTTC.

This clone was recorded only once. The chain couples TRBV15 to TRBJ2-5, with 11 nucleotides matching TRBD1. Germline loops: CDR1 LNHNV, CDR2 YYDKDF (reference sequence). This CDR3 region has 15 residues. The V and J ends lost 3 bases and 4 bases, in that order; junction bases with no gene match: 4. The CDR3 loop reads CATSRGDRGGETQYF. The DNA for the CDR3 is TGTGCCACCAGCAGGGGGGACAGGGGGGGAGAGACCCAGTACTTC.

The V call is TRBV2, the J call TRBJ1-6; 7 nucleotides line up with TRBD1. Germline V gene sequence: CDR1 SNHLY, CDR2 FYNNEI. The CDR3 sequence is 14 residues long. Losses at the gene ends were 6 bases for V and 9 bases for J; bases not matched to a gene: 8. CDR3 DNA: TGTGCCAGCAGACCCGACAGGGTGGTTTCACCCCTCCACTTT. Translation gives CASRPDRVVSPLHF.

This clone came up once. The chain couples TRBV5-1 to TRBJ2-1, with a weak D call TRBD2 (6 bases). In germline, CDR1 is SGHRS, CDR2 YFSETQ. The CDR3 has 16 residues. Deletions cut 0 bases from V and 3 bases from J, with 13 bases between. The CDR3 coding sequence is TGCGCCAGCAGCTTGGTACCCCGGACTAACTACAATGAGCAGTTCTTC. It encodes CASSLVPRTNYNEQFF.

This clone was counted between two and nine times. V and J are TRBV27 and TRBJ1-1, with 7 positions matching TRBD1. This CDR3 spans 19 amino acids. With 4 bases clipped from V and 1 base from J, the junction kept 18 bases outside the gene matches. Germline-derived CDR1 and CDR2 are MNHEY and SMNVEV (reference sequence). The CDR3 region is CASSSTLGTEKYQNTEAFF. The CDR3 nucleotides read TGTGCCAGCAGTTCTACCCTCGGGACAGAAAAATATCAGAACACTGAAGCTTTCTTT.

V gene TRBV11-1 combines with J gene TRBJ2-1, with a possible D match to TRBD2 (6 bases). The V end lost 5 bases, the J end lost 4 bases, and 24 bases lay between the germline ends. The CDR3 runs 18 residues. CDR1 SGHAT and CDR2 FQDESV come from the germline V gene (reference sequence). The CDR3 region is CASSPRRPRGLLYNEQFF. CDR3 sequence (DNA): TGTGCCAGCAGCCCGCGCAGGCCGCGGGGTCTCCTATACAATGAGCAGTTCTTC.

This clone has only a few counts. The chain carries TRBV7-9 and TRBJ2-3; the D gene is possibly TRBD1 (5 bases). The V end was cut by 2 bases, the J end by 3 bases, with 9 bases between. This CDR3 has 14 amino acids. CDR1 is SEHNR and CDR2 is FQNEAQ in the germline V gene (reference sequence). The CDR3: CASSLPGQTDTQYF. The CDR3 nucleotides read TGTGCCAGCAGCTTACCAGGGCAGACAGATACGCAGTATTTT.

A note on this clone: This CDR3 is also generated by other DNA sequences in the sample. Here the CDR3 reads CASSLATGEETQYF. The CDR3 DNA reads TGCGCCAGCAGCTTGGCTACGGGGGAAGAGACCCAGTACTTC. The chain couples TRBV5-1 to TRBJ2-5, with D possibly matching TRBD2 (6 bases). V shed 0 bases and J shed 3 bases, with 9 bases lying between them. Germline lookup yields CDR1 SGHRS and CDR2 YFSETQ. This CDR3 has 14 amino acids.

In its sample, this clone was seen a few times. The rearrangement joins TRBV29-1 to TRBJ2-7; D unresolved. Germline lookup yields CDR1 SQVTM and CDR2 ANQGSEA. CDR3 size: 12 residues. V lost 5 bases and J lost 1, with 9 bases in between. In DNA, the CDR3 is TGCAGCGTTTTCACGCTATCCTACGAGCAGTACTTC. Translated, it gives CSVFTLSYEQYF.

The gene calls are TRBV20-1 and TRBJ2-7; D uncertain. CDR1 and CDR2 (germline): DFQATT, SNEGSKA (reference sequence). V was trimmed by 6 bases and J by 4 bases, leaving 10 bases between them. The CDR3 sequence is 11 residues long. Here the CDR3 reads CSAAEVYEQYF. CDR3 nucleotides: TGCAGTGCGGCAGAGGTATACGAGCAGTACTTC.

The chain joins TRBV6-1 to TRBJ2-7; the D gene is possibly TRBD1 (6 bases). From germline, CDR1 is MNHNS and CDR2 SASEGT. V lost 5 bases and J 2 bases, leaving 10 bases between the germline ends. This CDR3 has 13 residues. The CDR3 DNA sequence: TGTGCCAGCAGTAACAGGGCAACCTACGAGCAGTACTTC. Translation gives CASSNRATYEQYF.

This clone showed up just a few times. The J gene is TRBJ1-5, the V gene TRBV28, with 8 bases that match TRBD1. CDR1 and CDR2 from the germline V gene are MDHEN and SYDVKM. The CDR3 totals 16 residues. J was trimmed by 5 bases and V by 5 bases; bases with no gene match: 11. The CDR3 protein is CASSPNGQGIYQPQHF. The CDR3 DNA reads as TGTGCCAGCAGTCCCAACGGACAGGGAATTTATCAGCCCCAGCATTTT.

CDR3 DNA: TGTGCCAGCAGCGATCCGGGACAGGGAGTTTTCCTCACCGTC. Translating it yields CASSDPGQGVFLTV. The chain combines TRBV6-6 with TRBJ2-7, with TRBD1 matching 9 bases. The CDR3 runs 14 residues. Germline CDR1 reads MNHNY; CDR2 reads SVGAGI (reference sequence).

This clone was seen just once. Distinct nucleotide sequences in the sample also encode this CDR3. The rearrangement links TRBV5-1 to TRBJ2-1; D might be TRBD1 (6 bases). V was cut by 8 bases and J by 3 bases, with 18 bases left in between. Germline V gives CDR1 SGHRS, CDR2 YFSETQ. The CDR3 covers 15 residues. The CDR3 sequence is CASSPGQTNYNEQFF. Here the CDR3 DNA reads TGCGCCAGTAGCCCCGGACAGACTAACTACAATGAGCAGTTCTTC.

Turning to this clone: One end of the junction does not line up with germline, which may come from a read error. V is TRBV7-7 and J is TRBJ2-3, with 13 positions matching TRBD2. The CDR3 consists of 16 residues. The germline V gene has CDR1 SSHAT and CDR2 FNYEAQ (reference sequence). The CDR3 spells CASSPGLAGGTDTQYF. The CDR3, as DNA: TGTGCTAGCAGCCCTGGACTAGCGGGAGGCACAGATACGCAGTATTTT.

This chain connects TRBV2 to TRBJ1-3; 9 bases are shared with TRBD1. The CDR3 extends over 15 amino acids. V lost 6 bases and J lost 0; bases outside the gene matches: 3. Germline V gene data show CDR1 as SNHLY and CDR2 as FYNNEI. DNA of the CDR3: TGTGCCAGCAGCGGACAGGGGATCTCTGGAAACACCATATATTTT. Residues: CASSGQGISGNTIYF.

This rearrangement joins TRBV29-1 to TRBJ1-1, with D possibly matching TRBD1 (5 bases). CDR1 is SQVTM, CDR2 ANQGSEA, per germline. The CDR3 sequence is 12 residues long. With 7 bases removed from V and 4 bases from J, the gap between germline ends came to 13 bases. CDR3 bases: TGCAGCGCCCTGGGCGGGGGCACTGAAGCTTTCTTT. Translated: CSALGGGTEAFF. Full variable domain (rest looked up from reference TRBV29-1 and TRBJ1-1): SAVISQKPSRDICQRGTSLTIQCQVDSQVTMMFWYRQQPGQSLTLIATANQGSEATYESGFVIDKFPISRPNLTFSTLTVSNMSPEDSSIYLCSALGGGTEAFFGQGTRLTVV.

The chain combines TRBV18 with TRBJ1-4; tentatively, D is TRBD1 (6 bases). V was trimmed by 8 bases and J by 6 bases, leaving 13 bases between them. The CDR3 totals 13 residues. Germline V gene lookup returns CDR1 KGHSH and CDR2 LQKENI. The CDR3 sequence is CASNTGQDEKLFF. CDR3 sequence (DNA): TGTGCCAGCAACACAGGGCAAGATGAAAAACTGTTTTTT.

V and J are TRBV4-1 and TRBJ2-7, with 8 bases fitting TRBD1. V lost 6 bases to trimming and J lost 4 bases; unmatched junction nucleotides: 8. The CDR3 sequence is 14 residues long. The germline CDR1 and CDR2 sequences are MGHRA and YSYEKL. The CDR3 region is CASSLGQDFYEQYF. The CDR3 DNA is TGCGCCAGCAGTCTGGGACAGGACTTTTACGAGCAGTACTTC.